These T cell receptor beta chains were read from a single sample in a study of response to subunit inactivated influenza vaccine. TCRdb used MiXCR to reprocess the RT-PCR reads, holding one entry per CDR3 protein. The table shows 650,000 to 800,000 distinct CDR3 sequences, with approximately 18% occurring only once. The sequences come from PBMCs from blood, collected roughly 5 days after vaccination. Receptors were obtained from a man in his fifties who received an inactivated influenza vaccine. The CDR3 runs from the conserved cysteine through the conserved F or W. The D gene is left open where the match is weak. Not all rows give a size; the values are once, few, many and, for expanded clones, a class.

J | V | size | D | CDR3 | DNA
TRBJ2-1 | TRBV29-1 | few | TRBD1 | CSVETGTFYNEQFF | TGCAGCGTTGAGACAGGGACCTTCTACAATGAGCAGTTCTTC
TRBJ2-2 | TRBV18 | - | - | CASSRTQGTGELFF | TGTGCCAGCTCCCGCACTCAGGGGACCGGGGAGCTGTTTTTT
TRBJ1-1 | TRBV5-1 | - | - | CASSLFKGNTEAFF | TGCGCCAGCAGCTTGTTCAAGGGGAACACTGAAGCTTTCTTT
TRBJ2-1 | TRBV9 | few | TRBD2 | CASNRLAGGRGEQFF | TGTGCCAGCAACCGACTAGCGGGAGGGCGGGGTGAGCAGTTCTTC
TRBJ2-2 | TRBV11-2 | few | TRBD1 | CASRPPDRFNTGELFF | TGTGCCAGCAGACCCCCGGACAGGTTTAACACCGGGGAGCTGTTTTTT
TRBJ1-3 | TRBV15 | few | TRBD1 | CATSGDRVAGNTIYF | TGTGCCACCAGCGGGGACAGGGTCGCTGGAAACACCATATATTTT
TRBJ1-5 | TRBV28 | few | TRBD1 | CASSSYRGGNQPQHF | TGTGCCAGCAGCTCATACAGGGGTGGCAATCAGCCCCAGCATTTT
TRBJ2-1 | TRBV6-1 | - | TRBD2 | CASRTLAGGGSYNEQFF | TGTGCCAGCAGGACACTAGCGGGAGGGGGATCCTACAATGAGCAGTTCTTC
TRBJ2-2 | TRBV6-2/TRBV6-3 | many | TRBD2 | CASSLTGGRNSGELFF | TGTGCCAGCAGCCTGACCGGCGGGAGAAACAGCGGGGAGCTGTTTTTT
TRBJ2-5 | TRBV5-5 | - | TRBD1 | CASSWGQGYQETQYF | TGTGCCAGCAGCTGGGGACAGGGATACCAAGAGACCCAGTACTTC
TRBJ2-7 | TRBV10-3 | few | TRBD1 | CAISGATGDEQYF | TGTGCCATCAGTGGTGCGACAGGGGACGAGCAGTACTTC
TRBJ2-2 | TRBV7-6 | few | - | CASSPMSLGPNTGELFF | TGTGCCAGCAGCCCTATGAGTTTGGGGCCTAACACCGGGGAGCTGTTTTTT
TRBJ1-6 | TRBV5-5 | - | - | CASSRAKESPLHF | TGTGCCAGCAGCCGGGCGAAGGAATCACCCCTCCACTTT
TRBJ2-1 | TRBV20-1 | few | TRBD2 | CSARSLRGAYNEQFF | TGCAGTGCTAGAAGTCTCCGGGGGGCCTACAATGAGCAGTTCTTC
TRBJ1-6 | TRBV12-3/TRBV12-4 | many | TRBD1 | CASSPGGTGGYSPLHF | TGTGCCAGCAGCCCCGGGGGGACAGGGGGCTATTCACCCCTCCACTTT
TRBJ2-4 | TRBV4-3 | few | TRBD1 | CASSLWDREGF | TGCGCCAGCAGCCTCTGGGACAGGGAGGGATTC
TRBJ1-2 | TRBV7-2 | many | - | CASSSRGGFGDGYTF | TGTGCCAGCAGCTCGCGGGGAGGGTTCGGTGATGGCTACACCTTC
TRBJ1-5 | TRBV20-1 | many | TRBD1 | CSAGTGNQPQHF | TGCAGTGCCGGGACAGGCAATCAGCCCCAGCATTTT